This TCR beta chain came from a study of OX40 agonist ivuxolimab in advanced cancers. Germline values: CDR1 ENHRY, CDR2 SYGVKD. V shed 6 bases and J shed 10 bases, with 19 bases lying between them. The CDR3 totals 14 residues. The data were produced by immunoSEQ multiplex PCR, yet TCRdb's version contains in-frame clones alone and is incomplete. The data contain 90,000 or so clones, 90% to 95% of them singletons. Sequences were derived from CD4+ or CD8+ T cells sorted from blood, sampled in a trial of the OX40 agonist ivuxolimab. The chain has TRBV10-3 and TRBJ2-1; D might be TRBD2 (5 bases). This clonotype was obtained from an adult with an advanced solid tumor such as melanoma, head and neck, liver or kidney cancer. The CDR3 region has the DNA TGTGCCATCAGCGAACAATTCGGAGGCAACGAGCAGTTCTTC. Translating gives CAISEQFGGNEQFF.